This T cell receptor beta chain was found in a study of human T cells and chemical hapten exposure. Original analysis: Sequenced samples showed a median of approximately 96,000 TCRs each, with counts running from about 20,000 to 690,000. TCRdb re-derived calls from the RACE reads in MiXCR, one entry per CDR3 protein. The V and J calls shown here were made by TCRdb, not taken from the authors' results. The sample lists approximately 82,000 distinct CDR3 sequences; around 11% were seen once. This CDR3 is built from 16 residues. Germline trimming cut 1 base from V and 1 base from J; bases unmatched to any gene: 6. The germline V gene has CDR1 GTSNPN and CDR2 SVGIG (reference sequence). The time point: patch test 1, 2 weeks after DPC sensitization. The treatment denotes: therapeutic diphenylcyclopropenone sensitization with weekly scalp DPC. At patch-test visits, sampling came before the patch test. Total RNA was extracted from unfractionated whole blood.

The genes are TRBV30 and TRBJ1-5; TRBD1 aligns across 8 bases. The material sequenced was whole blood, taken in connection with sensitization to the hapten diphenylcyclopropenone (DPC). The sequence was obtained from a woman aged 55 to 70 with alopecia areata. Some clones in this sample may be carry-over from other donors' samples. CDR3 sequence reads: CAWSEGTGLSNQPQHF. The CDR3 DNA follows: TGTGCCTGGAGTGAGGGGACAGGCTTGAGCAATCAGCCCCAGCATTTT. Together with reference TRBV30 and TRBJ1-5, the CDR3 gives the full variable domain: SQTIHQWPATLVQPVGSPLSLECTVEGTSNPNLYWYRQAAGRGLQLLFYSVGIGQISSEVPQNLSASRPQDRQFILSSKKLLLSDSGFYLCAWSEGTGLSNQPQHFGDGTRLSIL.